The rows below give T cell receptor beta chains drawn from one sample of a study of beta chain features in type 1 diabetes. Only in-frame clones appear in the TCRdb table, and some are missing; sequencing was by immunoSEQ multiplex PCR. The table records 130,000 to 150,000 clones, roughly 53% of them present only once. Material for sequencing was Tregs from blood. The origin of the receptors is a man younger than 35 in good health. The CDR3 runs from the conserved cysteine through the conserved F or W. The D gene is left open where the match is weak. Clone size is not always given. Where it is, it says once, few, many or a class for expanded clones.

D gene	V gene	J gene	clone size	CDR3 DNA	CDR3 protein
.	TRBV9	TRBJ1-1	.	TGTGCCAGCAGCCGAATACAGGGATCAGCTTTCTTT	CASSRIQGSAFF
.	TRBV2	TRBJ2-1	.	TGTGCCGGTAAAACAGGGAATGAGCAGTTCTTC	CAGKTGNEQFF
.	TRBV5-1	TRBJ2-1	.	TGCGCCAGCAGCCTGGCGGGACTCCACCGTTTCGATGAGCAGTTCTTC	CASSLAGLHRFDEQFF
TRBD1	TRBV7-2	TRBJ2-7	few	TGTGCCAGCACCTTGGGACAGGGGGCGTTCGAGCAGTACTTC	CASTLGQGAFEQYF
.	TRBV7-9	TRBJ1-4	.	TGTGCCAGCAGCCTAACGAGACAAACTAATGAAAAACTGTTTTTT	CASSLTRQTNEKLFF
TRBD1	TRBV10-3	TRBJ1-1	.	TGTGCCATCAGTGTCAGACAGGGAACGAACACTGAAGCTTTCTTT	CAISVRQGTNTEAFF
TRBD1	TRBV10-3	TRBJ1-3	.	TGTGCCATCTGGCCGGGACAGGGTTCTGGAAACACCATATATTTT	CAIWPGQGSGNTIYF
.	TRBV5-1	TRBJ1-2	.	TGCGCCAGCAGCCCCGGCTATGGCTACACCTTC	CASSPGYGYTF
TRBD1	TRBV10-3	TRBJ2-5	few	TGTGCCATCAGCCTAGGACAGGGAGCGGGCCAGTACTTC	CAISLGQGAGQYF
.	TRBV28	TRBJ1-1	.	TGTGCCAGCAGGGTAGGGACACGCGAAGCTTTCTTT	CASRVGTREAFF
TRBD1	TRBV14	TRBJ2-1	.	TGTGCCAGCAGCCCACACAGGGGCTGGGCCAATGAGCAGTTCTTC	CASSPHRGWANEQFF
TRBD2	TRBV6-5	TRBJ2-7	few	TGTGCCAGCAGTTACCCGACTAGCGGGAGTGGGTACGAGCAGTACTTC	CASSYPTSGSGYEQYF
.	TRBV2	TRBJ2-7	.	TGTGCCAGCACAAGGACAGAGAATTCCTACGAGCAGTACTTC	CASTRTENSYEQYF
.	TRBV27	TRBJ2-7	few	TGTGCCAGCAGAGACTATTTAAGGTTTATACTAATGGTCTACGAGCAGTACTTC	CASRDYLRFILMVYEQYF
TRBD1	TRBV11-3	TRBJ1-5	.	TGTGCCAGCAGTCAGCCCCGGGACAGGGGGCTCGGTCAGCCCCAGCATTTT	CASSQPRDRGLGQPQHF
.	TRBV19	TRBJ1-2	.	TGTGCCAGTACAGGGCTCTATGGCTACACCTTC	CASTGLYGYTF
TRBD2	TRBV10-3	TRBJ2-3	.	TGTGCCATCAGTGAGTCACTAGCGTTCACAGATACGCAGTATTTT	CAISESLAFTDTQYF
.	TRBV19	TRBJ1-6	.	TGTGCCAGTTGGGGCACCGACCGCTATAATTCACCCCTCCACTTT	CASWGTDRYNSPLHF
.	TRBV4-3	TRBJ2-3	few	TGCGCCAGCAGCCGCATCTGGAGGCCGGGAGATACGCAGTATTTT	CASSRIWRPGDTQYF